This T cell receptor (beta chain) was observed in a study of cytomegalovirus exposure and HLA in healthy donors. Overall study context: One earlier analysis, a look at 150 million to 200 million T cells, found almost 120 million unique TCR beta sequences.

A multiplex PCR was run with 60 Vbeta primers and 13 Jbeta primers. Sequencing used immunoSEQ multiplex PCR; TCRdb keeps in-frame clones, though not all of them. The sample holds tens of thousands of clones, 80% to 90% seen once. Points from the study as a whole: Earlier analysis looked at TCR beta V segments, and most were productive about 87% or about 30% of the time.

About this clone itself: As yet, its antigen is unknown.

This cohort consisted of healthy bone marrow donors. J gave up 7 bases and V 3 bases, and 9 bases lay outside the gene matches. CDR3 length: 14 residues. The germline CDR1 and CDR2 sequences are MNHEY and SVGAGI. Source material: PBMCs. The TCR comes from a woman aged 30 to 39 in good health and CMV-seronegative. V and J are TRBV6-5 and TRBJ2-7, with TRBD2 matching 7 bases. The CDR3 loop is CASSYIKGRVEQYF. The CDR3 coding sequence is TGTGCCAGCAGTTATATTAAGGGGAGGGTGGAGCAGTACTTC.